What follows are 15 T cell receptor beta chains derived from one specimen sequenced in a study of T cell changes during pregnancy in multiple sclerosis. Profiled with immunoSEQ multiplex PCR; TCRdb holds only in-frame clones, not every one. Of about 40,000 clones listed, around 92% are singletons. The sample in question was CD4+ T cells from peripheral blood mononuclear cells, obtained after pregnancy. The source is a female donor with multiple sclerosis, enrolled in a pregnancy study.

The CDR3 bases are TGTGCCAGCAGTTACTCGATGAGTGAGGGAGGCGGGCAGTACTTC. This sequence encodes CASSYSMSEGGGQYF. The chain uses TRBV6-6 and TRBJ2-7, with TRBD2 as a possible D gene (6 bases). V shed 0 bases and J shed 9 bases, with 18 bases lying between them. CDR1 is MNHNY and CDR2 is SVGAGI in the germline V gene (reference sequence). This CDR3 is built from 15 residues.

The rearrangement links TRBV11-2 to TRBJ2-7, with 8 bases identical to TRBD2. Germline V gives CDR1 SGHAT, CDR2 FQNNGV. This CDR3 contains 15 residues. J gave up 2 bases and V 1 base, and 4 bases lay outside the gene matches. CDR3 nucleotides: TGTGCCAGCAGCTTAGTAGCGGGGACCACCTACGAGCAGTACTTC. It specifies CASSLVAGTTYEQYF.

Here the CDR3 reads CASGPGGGSPTEAFF. The DNA for the CDR3 is TGTGCCAGCGGCCCCGGCGGTGGAAGTCCTACTGAAGCTTTCTTT. This chain connects TRBV7-3 to TRBJ1-1, with D unclear. Germline lookup yields CDR1 SGHTA and CDR2 FQGTGA. Trimming left V 8 bases short and J 5 bases short, with 21 bases between. The CDR3 extends over 15 amino acids.

CDR3 residues: CSVGGGGYTF. In DNA, the CDR3 is TGCAGCGTTGGCGGGGGTGGCTACACCTTC. V is TRBV29-1 and J is TRBJ1-2; a weak D match, TRBD1 (5 bases). There are 10 residues in the CDR3. Trimming removed 4 bases at V and 7 bases at J, with 7 bases between. The germline CDR1 and CDR2 sequences are SQVTM and ANQGSEA.

This clone was observed a single time. The CDR3 coding sequence is TGTGCCAGCAGCTCTCCCTTTGGGAGGAACACTGAAGCTTTCTTT. It specifies CASSSPFGRNTEAFF. This sequence joins TRBV7-9 and TRBJ1-1; D not resolved. Trimming left V 4 bases short and J 1 base short, with 13 bases between. Germline V lookup: CDR1 SEHNR, CDR2 FQNEAQ (reference sequence). The CDR3 has 15 residues.

V is TRBV5-1 and J is TRBJ2-1, with 8 bases identical to TRBD2. CDR1 SGHRS and CDR2 YFSETQ come from the germline V gene. V dropped 6 bases and J dropped 0; count of bases not matched to a gene: 5. The CDR3 is 15 residues long. The DNA of the CDR3 is TGCGCCAGCAACTTAGCGGGGAACTCCTACAATGAGCAGTTCTTC. Its protein is CASNLAGNSYNEQFF. Full variable domain (rest looked up from reference TRBV5-1 and TRBJ2-1): KAGVTQTPRYLIKTRGQQVTLSCSPISGHRSVSWYQQTPGQGLQFLFEYFSETQRNKGNFPGRFSGRQFSNSRSEMNVSTLELGDSALYLCASNLAGNSYNEQFFGPGTRLTVL.

The chain couples TRBV19 to TRBJ1-2; 8 nucleotides match TRBD1. The J segment lost 4 bases and the V segment lost 8 bases, leaving 9 bases of the junction unmatched. The CDR3 covers 14 residues. In germline, CDR1 is LNHDA, CDR2 SQIVND (reference sequence). CDR3 DNA sequence: TGTGCCAGTTGCCTGGACAGGGATAGCTATGGCTACACCTTC. Its translation is CASCLDRDSYGYTF.

This clone was seen just once. The chain joins TRBV19 to TRBJ2-2, with TRBD2 identical over 7 bases. The CDR3 length is 13 residues. Germline V gene data show CDR1 as LNHDA and CDR2 as SQIVND (reference sequence). The V and J ends lost 6 bases and 4 bases, in that order; junction bases with no gene match: 2. The CDR3 sequence is CASRASGTGELFF. The CDR3 DNA sequence: TGTGCCAGTAGGGCTAGCGGCACCGGGGAGCTGTTTTTT.

This sequence joins TRBV7-6 and TRBJ2-1; possibly TRBD2 for D (6 bases). V was shortened by 3 bases and J by 2 bases, with 14 bases between the two germline ends. There are 16 residues in the CDR3. CDR1 is SGHVS, CDR2 FNYEAQ, per germline. DNA for the CDR3: TGTGCCAGCAGCTTGCCTGCAAGCGGGCCCTACAATGAGCAGTTCTTC. Its translation is CASSLPASGPYNEQFF.

The chain recombines TRBV5-1 with TRBJ2-3; possibly TRBD2 for D (6 bases). The germline V and J ends were trimmed by 0 bases and 5 bases, with 13 bases remaining between them. CDR1 and CDR2 (germline): SGHRS, YFSETQ. The CDR3 length is 15 residues. CDR3 in DNA: TGCGCCAGCAGCTTGGGAGGTATGGGGGGAGATACGCAGTATTTT. Its translation: CASSLGGMGGDTQYF.

The V and J genes are TRBV9 and TRBJ1-2, with 9 bases aligning to TRBD1. Trimming at V came to 3 bases and at J to 7 bases, leaving 7 bases not matched to a gene. The CDR3 runs to 14 residues. Germline CDR1 reads SGDLS; CDR2 reads YYNGEE. This chain's CDR3 is CASSAEDRGGGYTF. For the CDR3, the DNA is TGTGCCAGCAGCGCCGAGGACAGGGGCGGTGGCTACACCTTC.

As DNA, the CDR3 is TGTGCCACCAGCAGAGATTGGGGGACTTTTCACAATGAGCAGTTCTTC. Amino acid sequence: CATSRDWGTFHNEQFF. The chain carries TRBV15 and TRBJ2-1, with a possible D match to TRBD2 (6 bases). This CDR3 region has 16 residues. The ends were cut back, 0 bases at V and 5 bases at J, with 14 bases in the middle. Germline values: CDR1 LNHNV, CDR2 YYDKDF (reference sequence).

This clone occurred once. The J gene is TRBJ2-1, the V gene TRBV6-4; D ambiguous. Trimming removed 3 bases from V and 2 bases from J, with 5 bases in between. CDR1 is MRHNA and CDR2 is SNTAGT in the germline V gene. The CDR3 runs 13 residues. The CDR3 DNA sequence: TGTGCCAGCAGTGAGCAGACCTACAATGAGCAGTTCTTC. Residues: CASSEQTYNEQFF.

The chain recombines TRBV19 with TRBJ2-1; 13 bases agree with TRBD2. Trimming at V came to 7 bases and at J to 4 bases, leaving 4 bases not matched to a gene. This CDR3 has 15 residues. CDR1 and CDR2 (germline): LNHDA, SQIVND (reference sequence). As DNA, the CDR3 is TGTGCCAGTACCCAGACTAGCGGGGGGTACAATGAGCAGTTCTTC. Translated, it gives CASTQTSGGYNEQFF.

This chain uses TRBV9 with TRBJ1-3; 7 bases match TRBD1. This CDR3 is built from 17 residues. Germline loops: CDR1 SGDLS, CDR2 YYNGEE. Trimming removed 1 base from V and 0 bases from J; junction bases left unmatched: 7. CDR3 sequence reads: CASSVSPGQNSGNTIYF. The CDR3 nucleotides are TGTGCCAGCAGCGTATCACCGGGACAGAACTCTGGAAACACCATATATTTT.